This T cell receptor beta chain was observed in a study of blood T cell repertoires in COVID-19. Background on the study: Acute and convalescent COVID-19 samples came from the United States, Italy and Spain. T cells, B-cell-depleted T cells, or PBMCs provided the cDNA or gDNA that served as material.

The authors' processing: Reference gene primer amplification gave nucleated cell count estimates. The protocol was immunoSEQ multiplex PCR, while the TCRdb copy is restricted to in-frame clones and leaves out a portion. Clone size and the V and J calls come from that table; the DNA yielded D and trimming. The table lists 200,000 or so clones, around 85% of them singletons. Germline V CDR1 and CDR2: SGHNT, YYREEE (reference sequence). The CDR3 spans 14 residues. V was trimmed by 4 bases and J by 3 bases, leaving 11 bases between them. The receptor's source is a human donor in a cohort sampled during active COVID-19. The chain recombines TRBV5-4 with TRBJ1-5; tentatively, D is TRBD1 (6 bases). Input material: peripheral blood. Here the CDR3 DNA reads TGTGCCAGCAGCCCGGACAGAGACAATCAGCCCCAGCATTTT. It specifies CASSPDRDNQPQHF.